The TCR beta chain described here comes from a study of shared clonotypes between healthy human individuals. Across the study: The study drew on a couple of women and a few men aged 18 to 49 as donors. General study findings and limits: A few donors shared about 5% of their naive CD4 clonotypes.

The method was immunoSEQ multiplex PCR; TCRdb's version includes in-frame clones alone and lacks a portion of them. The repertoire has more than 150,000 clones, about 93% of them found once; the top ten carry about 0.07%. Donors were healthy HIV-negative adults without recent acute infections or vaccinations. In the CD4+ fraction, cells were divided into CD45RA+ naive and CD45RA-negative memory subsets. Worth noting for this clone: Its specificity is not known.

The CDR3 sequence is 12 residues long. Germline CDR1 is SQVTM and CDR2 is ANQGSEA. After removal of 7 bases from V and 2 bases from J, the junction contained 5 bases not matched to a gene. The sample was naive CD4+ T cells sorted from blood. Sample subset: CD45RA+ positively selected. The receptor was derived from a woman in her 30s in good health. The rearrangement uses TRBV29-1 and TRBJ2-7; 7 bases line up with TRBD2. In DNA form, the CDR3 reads TGCAGCGGCAAGCGGGGTACCTACGAGCAGTACTTC. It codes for CSGKRGTYEQYF.